These 27 T cell receptor beta chains originate from one sample sequenced in a study of control samples from healthy donors and cancer patients. Clones were read by immunoSEQ multiplex PCR, and TCRdb kept only the in-frame ones, dropping some. The sample includes over 85,000 clones, roughly 89% of them seen just once. Sequencing was done on a sample of PBMCs. The receptor set was obtained from a woman aged 50 to 60 with colorectal cancer.

This clone occurred a few times. The chain has TRBV10-3 and TRBJ2-5; TRBD1 matches 9 bases. V dropped 4 bases and J dropped 4; count of bases not matched to a gene: 7. The CDR3 loop spans 15 amino acids. In germline, CDR1 is ENHRY, CDR2 SYGVKD. The CDR3 DNA sequence: TGTGCCATCAGTGTGGGACAGGGTGGAGGAGAGACCCAGTACTTC. The encoded protein is CAISVGQGGGETQYF.

The chain uses TRBV11-3 and TRBJ1-3; D gene unclear. Per germline, CDR1 SGHNT and CDR2 YENEEA. V was clipped by 5 bases and J by 2 bases, with 7 bases between them. The CDR3 loop spans 13 amino acids. CDR3 loop: CASSLSPGNTIYF. DNA of the CDR3: TGTGCCAGCAGCCTCTCGCCTGGAAACACCATATATTTT.

V and J are TRBV5-6 and TRBJ2-7; no reliable D call. Trimming took 4 bases from V and 4 from J, leaving 21 bases between them. The CDR3 totals 16 residues. Germline V lookup: CDR1 SGHDT, CDR2 YYEEEE. CDR3 sequence reads: CASSTRSSANPYEQYV. DNA of the CDR3: TGTGCCAGCAGCACGCGGTCGTCAGCAAACCCGTACGAGCAGTACGTC.

The chain couples TRBV20-1 to TRBJ1-2; D unclear. Germline V gives CDR1 DFQATT, CDR2 SNEGSKA (reference sequence). V was cut by 3 bases and J by 4 bases, with 6 bases left in between. This CDR3 contains 11 residues. Here the CDR3 reads CSASFSYGYTF. The CDR3 DNA reads TGCAGTGCTAGTTTCTCCTATGGCTACACCTTC.

This rearrangement joins TRBV5-6 to TRBJ1-3; D uncertain. The CDR3 sequence is 14 residues long. Germline lookup yields CDR1 SGHDT and CDR2 YYEEEE. V dropped 0 bases and J dropped 0 bases, with 4 bases sitting between them. The CDR3 here is CASSLATSGNTIYF. DNA of the CDR3: TGTGCCAGCAGCTTGGCGACCTCTGGAAACACCATATATTTT.

The chain's CDR3 is CASRRQRSSYEQYV. The CDR3 DNA is TGCGCCAGCCGAAGACAGAGGAGCTCCTACGAGCAGTACGTC. The chain is built from TRBV5-1 and TRBJ2-7, with D possibly TRBD1 on 5 matching bases. The V and J ends lost 7 bases and 0 bases respectively, with 14 bases between them. The CDR3 spans 14 residues. Germline CDR1 is SGHRS and CDR2 is YFSETQ.

This chain links TRBV27 with TRBJ2-2; D possibly matches TRBD1 or TRBD2 (5 bases each). Trimming pared 1 base from V and 2 bases from J, leaving 11 bases between. CDR1 MNHEY and CDR2 SMNVEV come from the germline V gene (reference sequence). This CDR3 has 16 residues. In DNA form, the CDR3 reads TGTGCCAGCAGTTTATATCCGGGACCCAACACCGGGGAGCTGTTTTTT. Its protein product is CASSLYPGPNTGELFF.

This clone was found once. This rearrangement joins TRBV6-5 to TRBJ2-3, with TRBD2 as a possible D gene (5 bases). Germline V gene lookup returns CDR1 MNHEY and CDR2 SVGAGI. The CDR3 has 15 amino acids. V was cut by 5 bases and J by 0 bases, with 12 bases left in between. In DNA, the CDR3 is TGTGCCAGCAGTCGTACCGGGATTAGCACAGATACGCAGTATTTT. Its protein is CASSRTGISTDTQYF.

V gene TRBV30 combines with J gene TRBJ1-1; perhaps TRBD1 as D (6 bases). Germline loops: CDR1 GTSNPN, CDR2 SVGIG (reference sequence). Between the trimmed V and J ends, which lost 4 bases and 13 bases, there was a span of 31 bases. The CDR3 covers 16 residues. The CDR3 here is CAWISPLGRGRGELFF. DNA for the CDR3: TGTGCCTGGATATCTCCCCTCGGCAGGGGCAGGGGAGAGCTTTTCTTT.

The chain has TRBV7-8 and TRBJ1-5, with 10 positions matching TRBD1. CDR3 size: 16 residues. Germline V gives CDR1 SGHVS, CDR2 FQNEAQ. J gave up 3 bases and V 3 bases, and 5 bases lay outside the gene matches. CDR3 DNA: TGTGCCAGCAGCTTCCTGACAGGGGGCCCCAATCAGCCCCAGCATTTT. Translation gives CASSFLTGGPNQPQHF.

This clone was picked up one time. J is TRBJ1-2 and V is TRBV3-1 (or the pseudogene TRBV3-2); 8 bases map to TRBD1. V lost 2 bases, J lost 4 bases, and 6 bases stayed unmatched. Germline CDR1 and CDR2: LGHDT and YNNKEL (reference sequence). CDR3 length: 15 amino acids. The chain's CDR3 is CASSQLTGGGYGYTF. CDR3 bases: TGTGCCAGCAGCCAACTTACAGGGGGAGGCTATGGCTACACCTTC.

This chain connects TRBV12-5 to TRBJ1-4; 12 bases match TRBD1. This CDR3 has 17 amino acids. Germline V gene sequence: CDR1 LGHNT, CDR2 FRNRAP. V shed 5 bases and J 3 bases; nucleotides not matched to a gene: 7. CDR3 protein: CASGRGTGGAANEKLFF. CDR3 DNA: TGTGCTAGTGGTCGAGGGACAGGGGGCGCAGCTAATGAAAAACTGTTTTTT.

J is TRBJ1-2 and V is TRBV3-1 (or the pseudogene TRBV3-2), with a weak D call TRBD1 (5 bases). V was clipped by 1 base and J by 2 bases, with 11 bases between them. CDR3 length: 15 amino acids. Germline V CDR1 and CDR2: LGHDT, YNNKEL (reference sequence). The CDR3 DNA reads as TGTGCCAGCAGCCAAGGCTTCGGACAAAACTATGGCTACACCTTC. Amino acid sequence: CASSQGFGQNYGYTF.

This clone was observed a single time. V usage is TRBV5-5 and J usage is TRBJ1-2, with D perhaps matching TRBD1 (6 bases). The V end was cut by 1 base, the J end by 3 bases, with 13 bases between. The germline CDR1 and CDR2 sequences are SGHKS and YYEKEE (reference sequence). This CDR3 comprises 15 residues. CDR3 DNA: TGTGCCAGCAGCTTGTTCGGGGGCGCGGACTATGGCTACACCTTC. It encodes CASSLFGGADYGYTF. The full variable domain, completed using reference TRBV5-5 and TRBJ1-2, is DAGVTQSPTHLIKTRGQQVTLRCSPISGHKSVSWYQQVLGQGPQFIFQYYEKEERGRGNFPDRFSARQFPNYSSELNVNALLLGDSALYLCASSLFGGADYGYTFGSGTRLTVV.

The genes are TRBV7-2 and TRBJ1-6; no clear D. The germline V gene has CDR1 SGHTA and CDR2 FQGNSA. The length of the CDR3 is 15 residues. V lost 1 base and J lost 9, with 13 bases in between. The CDR3 region has the DNA TGTGCCAGCAGCTTAGGTTGGGCACACCCTTCACCCCTCCACTTT. Translating gives CASSLGWAHPSPLHF.

This clone has more than one count but fewer than ten. The V call is TRBV6-2 or TRBV6-3, the J call TRBJ1-5; D gene ambiguous. The length of the CDR3 is 17 residues. V lost 0 bases and J 1 base, leaving 13 bases between the germline ends. The germline CDR1 and CDR2 sequences are MNHEY and SVGEGT. This CDR3 reads CASSYSILRSSNQPQHF. For the CDR3, the DNA is TGTGCCAGCAGTTACTCGATTCTCAGGTCAAGCAATCAGCCCCAGCATTTT.

The genes are TRBV19 and TRBJ1-4; TRBD1 is a possible D gene (5 bases). From germline, CDR1 is LNHDA and CDR2 SQIVND (reference sequence). The CDR3 length is 14 residues. The germline V and J ends were trimmed by 6 bases and 12 bases, with 20 bases remaining between them. The CDR3 protein is CASRAQTAGRELFF. CDR3 coding DNA: TGTGCCAGTAGGGCGCAGACGGCCGGCAGGGAACTGTTTTTT.

The chain has TRBV7-8 and TRBJ2-5, with D unclear. Germline-derived CDR1 and CDR2 are SGHVS and FQNEAQ. The CDR3 spans 12 residues. The V end lost 5 bases, the J end lost 5 bases, and 9 bases lay between the germline ends. This CDR3 reads CASSLSTETQYF. CDR3 nucleotide sequence: TGTGCCAGCAGCCTTAGCACGGAGACCCAGTACTTC.

V and J are TRBV3-1 (or the pseudogene TRBV3-2) and TRBJ1-5; TRBD1 matches at 8 bases. Germline lookup yields CDR1 LGHDT and CDR2 YNNKEL (reference sequence). V shed 4 bases, J shed 3 bases, and the junction held 5 bases outside the gene matches. The CDR3 sequence is 15 residues long. CDR3 sequence: CASSLGTGNNQPQHF. Written as DNA, the CDR3 is TGTGCCAGCAGCCTCGGGACAGGCAACAATCAGCCCCAGCATTTT.

V gene TRBV6-2 or TRBV6-3 combines with J gene TRBJ1-3; D is perhaps TRBD1 (6 bases). There are 13 residues in the CDR3. Germline V lookup: CDR1 MNHEY, CDR2 SVGEGT. V shed 4 bases and J shed 10 bases, with 14 bases lying between them. Written as DNA, the CDR3 is TGTGCCAGCAGTTTGGACAGCCGGAGGACCATATATTTT. Residues: CASSLDSRRTIYF.

The chain recombines TRBV29-1 with TRBJ1-1; D gene uncertain. The CDR3 is made up of 15 amino acids. Per germline, CDR1 SQVTM and CDR2 ANQGSEA. V dropped 3 bases and J dropped 0 bases, with 14 bases sitting between them. The DNA for the CDR3 is TGCAGCGTTGAGGGTAGGCTACTTATGAACACTGAAGCTTTCTTT. Its protein is CSVEGRLLMNTEAFF.

V gene TRBV2 combines with J gene TRBJ1-3; D unresolved. Deletions cut 4 bases from V and 0 bases from J, with 10 bases between. Germline CDR1 and CDR2: SNHLY and FYNNEI. This CDR3 is 15 amino acids long. For the CDR3, the DNA is TGTGCCAGCAGTGCGCTGCTTAACTCTGGAAACACCATATATTTT. It is translated as CASSALLNSGNTIYF.

This chain links TRBV2 with TRBJ1-3; D unclear. Germline V CDR1 and CDR2: SNHLY, FYNNEI. Trimming shortened V by 4 bases and J by 3 bases, and 7 bases separated the two germline ends. There are 13 residues in the CDR3. In nucleotides, the CDR3 is TGTGCCAGCAGTGGAGGATTTGGAAACACCATATATTTT. Translated: CASSGGFGNTIYF.

This chain connects TRBV18 to TRBJ1-1; no reliable D call. This CDR3 contains 14 residues. Germline values: CDR1 KGHSH, CDR2 LQKENI. V dropped 6 bases and J dropped 0 bases, with 11 bases sitting between them. The CDR3 DNA reads as TGTGCCAGCTCCCAGACACTATTGAACACTGAAGCTTTCTTT. Its protein product is CASSQTLLNTEAFF.

This clone has only a few counts. The V gene is TRBV3-1 (or the pseudogene TRBV3-2), the J gene TRBJ2-3, with 10 bases identical to TRBD2. This CDR3 is 18 amino acids long. From germline, CDR1 is LGHDT and CDR2 YNNKEL (reference sequence). Trimming took 1 base from V and 4 from J; bases not matched to a gene: 11. CDR3 bases: TGTGCCAGCAGCCAAGTCCAGCGGGGGGGCCGGGGCGCAGATACGCAGTATTTT. This sequence encodes CASSQVQRGGRGADTQYF.

The genes are TRBV24-1 and TRBJ2-3; TRBD1 might be the D (5 bases). Trimming pared 0 bases from V and 4 bases from J, leaving 7 bases between. Germline V gene data show CDR1 as KGHDR and CDR2 as SFDVKD. CDR3 length: 14 residues. This CDR3 is CATSDLLGPDTQYF. DNA of the CDR3: TGTGCCACCAGTGATTTGCTGGGGCCAGATACGCAGTATTTT.

CDR3 amino acids: CASSTGTGGDVSGNTIYF. The CDR3 bases are TGTGCCAGTAGTACGGGGACAGGGGGAGACGTCTCTGGAAACACCATATATTTT. The chain recombines TRBV19 with TRBJ1-3; 11 bases are shared with TRBD1. Germline CDR1 and CDR2: LNHDA and SQIVND (reference sequence). The CDR3 is made up of 18 amino acids. V was clipped by 4 bases and J by 0 bases; unmatched bases: 8. Combining the CDR3 with reference TRBV19 and TRBJ1-3 gives the whole variable domain DGGITQSPKYLFRKEGQNVTLSCEQNLNHDAMYWYRQDPGQGLRLIYYSQIVNDFQKGDIAEGYSVSREKKESFPLTVTSAQKNPTAFYLCASSTGTGGDVSGNTIYFGEGSWLTVV.